The rows below give T cell receptor beta chains drawn from one sample of a study of blood T cell repertoires in COVID-19. The table came from immunoSEQ multiplex PCR; TCRdb's copy has only in-frame clones and leaves some out. This sample has roughly 140,000 clones, with around 83% found just once. Material: peripheral blood. The origin of the receptors is a woman in her forties or fifties in a cohort sampled during active or convalescent COVID-19. Both conserved end residues are part of each CDR3.

>TRBV4-1|TRBJ1-2
CASSREPGQGAHLGGYTF
>TRBV5-1|TRBJ2-2
CASSLALERGYDTGELFF
>TRBV2|TRBJ1-4
CASTKGREEKLFF
>TRBV25-1|TRBJ2-5
CASSYGVRETQYF
>TRBV7-8|TRBJ1-2
CASSSYRVRSYGYTF
>TRBV18|TRBJ2-5
CASSPGGQEETQYF
>TRBV19|TRBJ1-6
CASSSPQALNSPLHF
>TRBV6-5|TRBJ2-1
CASSKSGGAWNEQFF
>TRBV29-1|TRBJ1-4
CSVGQGRLEKLFF
>TRBV6-5|TRBJ2-1
CASRTLEAYNEQFF
>TRBV3-1/TRBV3-2|TRBJ1-2
CASSQDSRGYTF
>TRBV12-3/TRBV12-4|TRBJ2-1
CASRTSGGDEQFF
>TRBV2|TRBJ1-6
CASRQAPRVYNSPLHF
>TRBV7-9|TRBJ2-6
CASSLVGGLLANVLTF
>TRBV3-1/TRBV3-2|TRBJ1-2
CASKQGGVFLGGYTF
>TRBV7-9|TRBJ2-7
CASSLGGGANEQYF
>TRBV6-1|TRBJ2-2
CASSGRLAGLTGELFF
>TRBV19|TRBJ1-2
CASSPPGAGGGYTF
>TRBV5-5|TRBJ1-2
CASSLSQFYGYTF
>TRBV11-2|TRBJ1-1
CASSLVFRDRAYF
>TRBV19|TRBJ1-4
CATGIQGANEKLFF
>TRBV29-1|TRBJ1-2
CSVEEEGLDGYTF
>TRBV5-1|TRBJ2-2
CASSFSLGTGGSGELFF
>TRBV5-1|TRBJ2-7
CASSLEESYEQYF
>TRBV6-2/TRBV6-3|TRBJ1-5
CASSYKPEPQHF
>TRBV6-5|TRBJ1-1
CASSSGHPTEAFF
>TRBV19|TRBJ1-6
CASSIDAPLPGQGVPSYNSPLHF
>TRBV29-1|TRBJ1-3
CSVEGIGVTGNTIYF
>TRBV30|TRBJ2-7
CAWTPGTAYEQYF
>TRBV7-3|TRBJ2-5
CASSLNQGAETQYF
>TRBV6-5|TRBJ1-1
CASSRQGPTEAFF
>TRBV2|TRBJ1-4
CASRQGAANEKLFF
>TRBV3-1/TRBV3-2|TRBJ2-2
CASSQEGLSGELFF
>TRBV7-9|TRBJ1-4
CASSETGGNEKLFF
>TRBV6-6|TRBJ1-4
CASSYGGTGLNEKLFF
>TRBV7-3|TRBJ2-5
CASSLASGGVETQYF
>TRBV27|TRBJ2-3
CASSQSRGFTDTQYF
>TRBV6-6|TRBJ1-1
CASSPPGQGANEAFF
>TRBV6-5|TRBJ2-7
CASSYGTIRYEQYF
>TRBV10-3|TRBJ2-2
CAISEQGTDGELFF
>TRBV5-1|TRBJ1-2
CASSLGAGMYGYTF
>TRBV5-8|TRBJ1-5
CASSLGQAIGPQHF
>TRBV24-1|TRBJ2-2
CATSDYPISGGVTGELFF
>TRBV7-6|TRBJ2-1
CASSPSGAPLNNEQFF
>TRBV18|TRBJ2-7
CASSPPSGSSYEQYF
>TRBV18|TRBJ2-6
CASSPGQGNSGANVLTF
>TRBV12-5|TRBJ2-1
CASGRDGRNEQFF
>TRBV11-3|TRBJ1-1
CASSSRGGSEAFF
>TRBV30|TRBJ2-1
CAWSVQQGEQFF